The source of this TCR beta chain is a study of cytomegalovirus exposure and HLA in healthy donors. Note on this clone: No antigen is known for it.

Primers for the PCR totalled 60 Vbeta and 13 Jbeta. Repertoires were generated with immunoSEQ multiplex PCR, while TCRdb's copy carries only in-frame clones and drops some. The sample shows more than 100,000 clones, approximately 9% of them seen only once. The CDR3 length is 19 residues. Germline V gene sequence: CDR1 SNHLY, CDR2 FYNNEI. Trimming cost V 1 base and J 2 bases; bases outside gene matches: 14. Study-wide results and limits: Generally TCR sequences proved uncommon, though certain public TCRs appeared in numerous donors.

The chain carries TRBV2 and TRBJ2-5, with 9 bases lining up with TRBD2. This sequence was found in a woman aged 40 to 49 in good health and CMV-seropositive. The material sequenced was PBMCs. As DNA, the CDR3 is TGTGCCAGCAGTGAAGATTTAGCGGGAGCCACTTCTTTACAAGAGACCCAGTACTTC. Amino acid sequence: CASSEDLAGATSLQETQYF. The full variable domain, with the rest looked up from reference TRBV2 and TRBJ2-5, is EPEVTQTPSHQVTQMGQEVILRCVPISNHLYFYWYRQILGQKVEFLVSFYNNEISEKSEIFDDQFSVERPDGSNFTLKIRSTKLEDSAMYFCASSEDLAGATSLQETQYFGPGTRLLVL.